The rows below give T cell receptor beta chains drawn from one sample of a study of shared clonotypes between healthy human individuals. Data came from immunoSEQ multiplex PCR; TCRdb stores just in-frame clones and leaves some out. The table records 550,000 to 600,000 clones, just over 75% of them present only once. The sample taken for sequencing was PBMCs. The source of these receptors is a woman between 35 and 50 years old in good health. Some clones in this sample may be carry-over from other donors' samples. Each CDR3 is given with its conserved first and last residue. The order of the fields is CDR3 protein, CDR3 DNA, clone size, J gene, D gene, V gene. A D gene is named only where the DNA matches it firmly. Clone size is not always given. Where it is, it says once, few, many or a class for expanded clones.

CASSLGASEYYNEQFF,TGTGCCAGCAGCTTAGGGGCCTCCGAGTACTACAATGAGCAGTTCTTC,.,TRBJ2-1,.,TRBV7-2
CASMWGAGTNEKLFF,TGTGCCAGCATGTGGGGGGCAGGGACTAATGAAAAACTGTTTTTT,.,TRBJ1-4,.,TRBV28
CASSPRAPNEKLFF,TGTGCCAGCTCACCACGGGCGCCTAATGAAAAACTGTTTTTT,.,TRBJ1-4,.,TRBV18
CASSLSGPYNEQFF,TGTGCCAGCAGTCTTAGCGGCCCCTACAATGAGCAGTTCTTC,.,TRBJ2-1,.,TRBV7-9
CASSLATGRWDGYTF,TGTGCCAGCAGCTTAGCTACAGGGCGGTGGGATGGCTACACCTTC,.,TRBJ1-2,.,TRBV7-2
CASSPNGRYNEQFF,TGTGCCAGCAGCCCGAATGGGCGTTACAATGAGCAGTTCTTC,.,TRBJ2-1,.,TRBV7-8
CASSNGQEGYNEQFF,TGCGCCAGCAGCAACGGACAGGAGGGGTACAATGAGCAGTTCTTC,few,TRBJ2-1,.,TRBV5-1
CASSLTGTGVKNEQFF,TGTGCCAGCAGTTTAACCGGGACAGGGGTGAAAAATGAGCAGTTCTTC,.,TRBJ2-1,TRBD1,TRBV6-6
CASSARAGGTLDEQFF,TGTGCCAGCAGCGCCCGAGCGGGAGGGACCTTGGATGAGCAGTTCTTC,.,TRBJ2-1,TRBD2,TRBV7-9
CASGGLAGNSEQFF,TGTGCCAGTGGGGGACTAGCGGGAAACTCTGAGCAGTTCTTC,.,TRBJ2-1,TRBD2,TRBV19
CASSLVYGRGYNEQFF,TGTGCCAGCAGCTTAGTTTACGGGAGAGGGTACAATGAGCAGTTCTTC,.,TRBJ2-1,.,TRBV7-8
CASSPLTAGRETQYF,TGTGCCAGCTCACCCTTAACAGCCGGTCGGGAGACCCAGTACTTC,.,TRBJ2-5,.,TRBV18
CASSRQGQVQETQYF,TGTGCCAGTAGTAGGCAGGGACAGGTCCAAGAGACCCAGTACTTC,.,TRBJ2-5,TRBD1,TRBV19
CAISMTTGSGANVLTF,TGTGCCATCAGTATGACGACAGGGTCTGGGGCCAACGTCCTGACTTTC,.,TRBJ2-6,TRBD1,TRBV10-3
CASSLDSSKQYF,TGTGCCAGCAGCTTGGATTCATCTAAGCAGTACTTC,.,TRBJ2-7,.,TRBV5-5
CASIKTSGSKETDTQYF,TGTGCCAGCATAAAAACTAGCGGGAGTAAAGAGACAGATACGCAGTATTTT,.,TRBJ2-3,TRBD2,TRBV25-1
CASSASGGRTEAFF,TGTGCCAGCAGCGCTAGTGGGGGACGCACTGAAGCTTTCTTT,.,TRBJ1-1,.,TRBV7-2
CASSLTEGAGGYTF,TGTGCCAGCAGCTTGACAGAAGGAGCGGGTGGCTACACCTTC,.,TRBJ1-2,.,TRBV5-4
CASSAGGGRSSYEQYF,TGTGCCAGCAGCGCAGGTGGCGGAAGAAGCTCCTACGAGCAGTACTTC,once,TRBJ2-7,.,TRBV5-4
CASSPLAGEPYNEQFF,TGTGCCAGCAGTCCCCTAGCGGGAGAACCCTACAATGAGCAGTTCTTC,.,TRBJ2-1,TRBD2,TRBV4-2
CASSRVGVGETQYF,TGTGCCAGCAGCCGGGTGGGGGTAGGGGAGACCCAGTACTTC,.,TRBJ2-5,.,TRBV2
CASSITREGGNEQFF,TGTGCCAGTAGTATCACGCGGGAGGGCGGGAATGAGCAGTTCTTC,.,TRBJ2-1,TRBD2,TRBV19
CAWSEQYYEQYF,TGTGCCTGGAGTGAGCAGTACTACGAGCAGTACTTC,.,TRBJ2-7,.,TRBV30
CASSTGQGKGGYTF,TGTGCCAGCAGCACCGGACAGGGGAAGGGTGGCTACACCTTC,.,TRBJ1-2,TRBD1,TRBV27
CANRSGTDTWELFF,TGTGCCAACAGGTCAGGGACGGACACCTGGGAGCTGTTTTTT,few,TRBJ2-2,.,TRBV6-6
CSVGVVGGQGPQHF,TGCAGCGTTGGAGTTGTGGGGGGGCAGGGACCCCAGCATTTT,few,TRBJ1-5,.,TRBV29-1
CASSLGGEGNTEAFF,TGTGCCAGCAGCTTAGGCGGGGAAGGGAACACTGAAGCTTTCTTT,once,TRBJ1-1,.,TRBV7-9
CASSQRDSFLASSYEQYF,TGTGCCAGCAGCCAACGGGACTCCTTCCTAGCGAGCTCCTACGAGCAGTACTTC,.,TRBJ2-7,.,TRBV11-2
CASSQTSGRATDTQYF,TGTGCCAGCAGCCAAACTAGCGGGAGGGCCACAGATACGCAGTATTTT,.,TRBJ2-3,TRBD2,TRBV7-2
CASSWTGRGTQYF,TGTGCCAGCAGCTGGACAGGGAGGGGGACCCAGTACTTC,.,TRBJ2-5,.,TRBV11-2
CASSLRDRDATEAFF,TGCGCCAGCAGCTTAAGGGACAGGGACGCCACTGAAGCTTTCTTT,many,TRBJ1-1,TRBD1,TRBV5-1
CAWSGAGWAEQYF,TGTGCCTGGAGTGGAGCGGGATGGGCCGAGCAGTACTTC,few,TRBJ2-7,TRBD2,TRBV30
CASRPGLAGEQYF,TGTGCCAGCAGACCGGGACTAGCGGGCGAGCAGTACTTC,.,TRBJ2-7,TRBD2,TRBV28
CASRHGLVFEQYF,TGTGCCAGCAGACATGGACTAGTCTTCGAGCAGTACTTC,.,TRBJ2-7,TRBD2,TRBV28
CASSIPGLAYEQYF,TGTGCCAGTAGTATACCGGGTCTCGCCTACGAGCAGTACTTC,.,TRBJ2-7,.,TRBV19
CASSPGTGNGELFF,TGTGCCAGCAGCCCGGGGACAGGGAACGGGGAGCTGTTTTTT,.,TRBJ2-2,TRBD1,TRBV7-7
CASSKGYEQFF,TGTGCCAGTAGTAAAGGATATGAGCAGTTCTTC,.,TRBJ2-1,.,TRBV19
CASSLASGAQETQYF,TGTGCCAGCAGCTTAGCTAGTGGGGCACAGGAGACCCAGTACTTC,.,TRBJ2-5,.,TRBV7-3
CASSPQAGTGNTIYF,TGTGCCAGCAGCCCACAGGCGGGGACGGGAAACACCATATATTTT,.,TRBJ1-3,.,TRBV7-3
CAWIVRGNTQYF,TGTGCCTGGATCGTTCGCGGGAATACGCAGTATTTT,.,TRBJ2-3,.,TRBV30
CASTLQGSGNTIYF,TGTGCCAGTACCTTACAGGGCTCTGGAAACACCATATATTTT,.,TRBJ1-3,.,TRBV19
CATSRGGTGIYNEQFF,TGTGCCACCAGCAGAGGGGGGACAGGGATTTACAATGAGCAGTTCTTC,.,TRBJ2-1,TRBD1,TRBV15
CASSEYPGLAGVIGEQFF,TGTGCCAGCAGTGAATACCCCGGACTAGCGGGAGTTATTGGTGAGCAGTTCTTC,.,TRBJ2-1,TRBD2,TRBV2
CASSKTSVLSTDTQYF,TGTGCCAGCAGCAAGACTAGCGTACTCAGCACAGATACGCAGTATTTT,.,TRBJ2-3,TRBD2,TRBV7-8
CAISETMTGQETQYF,TGTGCCATCAGTGAGACCATGACAGGCCAAGAGACCCAGTACTTC,.,TRBJ2-5,.,TRBV10-3
CASSLEGGAYNEQFF,TGTGCCAGCAGCTTGGAAGGGGGAGCCTACAATGAGCAGTTCTTC,.,TRBJ2-1,.,TRBV5-4
CASSQDFGTDYNEQFF,TGCGCCAGCAGCCAAGATTTTGGGACAGACTACAATGAGCAGTTCTTC,once,TRBJ2-1,TRBD1,TRBV4-1
CASSWPGGATYSNQPQHF,TGTGCCAGCAGTTGGCCAGGGGGGGCAACTTATAGCAATCAGCCCCAGCATTTT,few,TRBJ1-5,TRBD1,TRBV28
CASSLGTASGNTIYF,TGTGCCAGCAGCTTGGGGACAGCCTCTGGAAACACCATATATTTT,.,TRBJ1-3,.,TRBV5-4
CASSPGAGRGPDTQYF,TGTGCCAGCAGCCCCGGCGCAGGGAGGGGTCCAGATACGCAGTATTTT,.,TRBJ2-3,TRBD2,TRBV7-2